The 2 T cell receptor beta chains below all came from one sample that was sequenced in a study of T-cell memory formation after mild COVID-19. TCRdb re-called the 5' RACE reads through MiXCR, storing one row per CDR3 protein. The data show around 370,000 distinct CDR3 sequences, roughly 21% seen once. The sample was PBMCs or a T cell subset sorted from them (not recorded which). These receptors were obtained from an adult woman who had mild COVID-19 (a few samples of this study predate the infection). Cell type and time point are not known.

The chain couples TRBV2 to TRBJ2-7; D unresolved. V was clipped by 4 bases and J by 5 bases, with 6 bases between them. This CDR3 has 11 amino acids. Germline V CDR1 and CDR2: SNHLY, FYNNEI. The DNA for the CDR3 is TGTGCCAGCAGTGTCAAAAACGAGCAGTACTTC. Amino acids: CASSVKNEQYF.

This clonotype has a count of ten or more. The rearrangement joins TRBV7-2 to TRBJ2-3, with a tentative D call TRBD2 (6 bases). This CDR3 is 15 amino acids long. Germline assignment: CDR1 SGHTA and CDR2 FQGNSA. V lost 5 bases and J lost 0, with 12 bases in between. The CDR3 sequence is CASSRLAISTDTQYF. CDR3 nucleotide sequence: TGTGCCAGCAGCCGCCTAGCGATTAGCACAGATACGCAGTATTTT.